This is a list of T cell receptor beta chains from one sample in a study of blood T cell repertoires in COVID-19. Sequencing used immunoSEQ multiplex PCR; TCRdb keeps in-frame clones, though not all of them. The table records 160,000 or so clones, over 80% of them present only once. Sequenced sample: peripheral blood. These receptors were obtained from a man between 65 and 85 years old who had recovered from COVID-19. Each CDR3 is given without its conserved first and last residue. Fields, in order: V gene, clone size, CDR3 protein. Clone size is given for some rows only: seen once, a few or many times, or a class if the clone is expanded.

v_call: TRBV19; clone_size: NA; cdr3_aa: ASSIGRPPGEQY
v_call: TRBV29-1; clone_size: NA; cdr3_aa: SVGRANTEAF
v_call: TRBV6-5; clone_size: NA; cdr3_aa: ASSYSRGSPYEQY
v_call: TRBV20-1; clone_size: NA; cdr3_aa: SASTVGNQPQH
v_call: TRBV29-1; clone_size: once; cdr3_aa: SGQVVADSTDTQY
v_call: TRBV29-1; clone_size: NA; cdr3_aa: SVEVLWGPSGEQF
v_call: TRBV9; clone_size: NA; cdr3_aa: ASSVDQREKETQY
v_call: TRBV11-2; clone_size: NA; cdr3_aa: ASSHRGTEAF
v_call: TRBV19; clone_size: NA; cdr3_aa: ASSLTQAEPSTDTQY
v_call: TRBV7-8; clone_size: NA; cdr3_aa: ASTHDRDYGYT
v_call: TRBV27; clone_size: NA; cdr3_aa: ASSFRGGKLF
v_call: TRBV27; clone_size: NA; cdr3_aa: ASSWTADNQPQH
v_call: TRBV11-2; clone_size: NA; cdr3_aa: ASSLDMTSGFQY
v_call: TRBV4-1; clone_size: once; cdr3_aa: ASSQVEREPPLH
v_call: TRBV5-1; clone_size: NA; cdr3_aa: ASSLGGLGEKLF
v_call: TRBV19; clone_size: NA; cdr3_aa: ASSLTGFSYEQY
v_call: TRBV29-1; clone_size: NA; cdr3_aa: SSSKEAEAF
v_call: TRBV12-3/TRBV12-4; clone_size: once; cdr3_aa: ASSLGPKETQY
v_call: TRBV9; clone_size: few; cdr3_aa: ASSPRGDDNQPQH
v_call: TRBV5-5; clone_size: NA; cdr3_aa: ASSLVRGNQPQH
v_call: TRBV5-1; clone_size: NA; cdr3_aa: ASSLVPPGQGPYEQY
v_call: TRBV7-2; clone_size: NA; cdr3_aa: ASSLGLAEGNIQY
v_call: TRBV25-1; clone_size: NA; cdr3_aa: ASLRTSGRAGETQY
v_call: TRBV2; clone_size: NA; cdr3_aa: ASTRDRAVETQY
v_call: TRBV5-1; clone_size: NA; cdr3_aa: ASSFRAGSYGYT
v_call: TRBV4-2; clone_size: NA; cdr3_aa: ASSEMTVNLGGYT
v_call: TRBV28; clone_size: NA; cdr3_aa: ASSSAAISTDTQY
v_call: TRBV18; clone_size: once; cdr3_aa: ASSPADAYEQY
v_call: TRBV12-3/TRBV12-4; clone_size: NA; cdr3_aa: AQGHTGELF
v_call: TRBV5-5; clone_size: NA; cdr3_aa: ASSLATTLAGVHEQY
v_call: TRBV30; clone_size: NA; cdr3_aa: AWSTGTSADTQY
v_call: TRBV28; clone_size: NA; cdr3_aa: ASSLAPGLLTNTGELF
v_call: TRBV19; clone_size: NA; cdr3_aa: ASRTGTLNTGELF
v_call: TRBV18; clone_size: NA; cdr3_aa: ASSYSRGDGNTIY